This TCR beta chain appears in the sequencing data of a study of cytomegalovirus exposure and HLA in healthy donors. In the study overall: The same platform was used for the 120 validation repertoires and the 500 to 700 first-cohort repertoires, a later analysis reported. General study findings and limits: The study listed approximately 170 cytomegalovirus-associated TCR beta chains. Cytomegalovirus status, reportedly, was diagnosed with high specificity and sensitivity by the classifier.

Trimming shortened V by 1 base and J by 4 bases, and 13 bases separated the two germline ends. CDR3 size: 15 residues. Looked up from germline, CDR1 is SGHAT and CDR2 is FQNNGV. Some clones are missing from TCRdb's copy, which holds only in-frame ones; the method was immunoSEQ multiplex PCR. The sample yields 150,000 to 200,000 clones, around nine tenths seen once. As to this clone: Its target is unknown.

The receptor was isolated from a man aged 18 to 29 in good health and CMV-seropositive. The source material was PBMCs. The chain has TRBV11-2 and TRBJ2-5, with D possibly matching TRBD2 (6 bases). CDR3 residues: CASSLGSGAGETQYF. The CDR3 DNA is TGTGCCAGCAGCTTAGGGAGTGGAGCGGGAGAGACCCAGTACTTC.